Sequencing of this T cell receptor (beta chain) was carried out in a study of immune cell composition in non-small cell lung cancer. Broader study findings: Smoking pack-years did not significantly correlate with tumour TCR-beta clonality. Overall clonality, unlike maximal tumour-associated clone frequency, did not predict TIL reactivity. Clones >0.5% enriched in tumour were rarer in adenocarcinoma (about 35%) than squamous (about 80%).

Concerning this clone: Its target is not known.

The CDR3 consists of 14 residues. Germline V gives CDR1 SNHLY, CDR2 FYNNEI. V was pared by 3 bases and J by 3 bases, with 5 bases of the junction left unmatched. Generated by immunoSEQ multiplex PCR, the TCRdb table keeps only in-frame clones and is missing some. The sample yields about 4,800 clones, 70% to 90% seen once. Normal lung sampling was at least 3 cm from the tumour, as distant as possible. This clonotype was sampled from a human donor with non-small cell lung cancer. Some clones in this sample may be carry-over from other donors' samples. Sample: non-adjacent lung tissue. The rearrangement uses TRBV2 and TRBJ2-7, with TRBD1 identical over 7 bases. The CDR3 sequence: CASSETGLGYEQYF. CDR3 nucleotides: TGTGCCAGCAGTGAGACAGGGTTGGGCTACGAGCAGTACTTC.